This T cell receptor beta chain was recovered during a study of prognosis after radiotherapy for stage I lung cancer. About the study: Roughly 5 patients had oligometastatic NSCLC after surgical resection of the primary tumor, and around 14 had newly diagnosed primary stage I lung tumors. Distant metastases developed in a few patients after radiotherapy (median approximately seven months); about 15 showed no significant progression. Points from the study as a whole: Frequencies of TRBV and TRBJ gene use reportedly varied by whether patients had metastases.

This clonotype was detected many times. What it binds is not known. Template was genomic DNA; TCR beta CDR3 amplified in two multiplex PCR rounds. For every TRBV and TRBJ gene, a specific primer was used in first-round PCR. TCRdb independently ran MiXCR on the multiplex PCR reads; one entry per CDR3 protein. The sample has about 18,000 distinct CDR3 sequences; roughly 30% are singletons. The length of the CDR3 is 16 residues. Germline CDR1 reads LNHNV; CDR2 reads YYDKDF (reference sequence). Trimming cost V 1 base and J 3 bases; bases outside gene matches: 4. Sample: PBMCs, taken before or after stereotactic body radiation therapy (not recorded which). The TCR comes from a donor aged 50 or older with non-small cell lung cancer. The V gene is TRBV15, the J gene TRBJ2-3, with TRBD2 matching 10 bases. CDR3 DNA sequence: TGTGCCACCAGCAGAGCCCAGCGGGAGGGGACAGATACGCAGTATTTT. It yields the protein CATSRAQREGTDTQYF.